This T cell receptor beta chain comes out of a study of OX40 agonist ivuxolimab in advanced cancers. Note on this clone: Antigen: not known.

The repertoire was sequenced with immunoSEQ multiplex PCR; TCRdb's copy has only in-frame clones and lacks some. The sample consists of 100,000 to 150,000 clones, 85% to 95% of them appearing once. The CDR3 consists of 15 residues. From germline, CDR1 is MNHNS and CDR2 SASEGT. With V trimmed by 7 bases and J by 6 bases, 12 bases remained unmatched. Study observations and caveats: There were also nonresponders showing low normalized T-cell clonal expansion.

The V and J genes are TRBV6-1 and TRBJ2-4, with 7 bases that match TRBD2. The sample consisted of CD4+ or CD8+ T cells sorted from blood, taken in a trial of the OX40 agonist ivuxolimab. The receptor's source is an adult with an advanced solid tumor such as melanoma, head and neck, liver or kidney cancer. The CDR3 spells CASIQFAGGRNIQYF. The DNA for the CDR3 is TGTGCCAGCATACAGTTCGCCGGCGGGAGAAACATTCAGTACTTC.